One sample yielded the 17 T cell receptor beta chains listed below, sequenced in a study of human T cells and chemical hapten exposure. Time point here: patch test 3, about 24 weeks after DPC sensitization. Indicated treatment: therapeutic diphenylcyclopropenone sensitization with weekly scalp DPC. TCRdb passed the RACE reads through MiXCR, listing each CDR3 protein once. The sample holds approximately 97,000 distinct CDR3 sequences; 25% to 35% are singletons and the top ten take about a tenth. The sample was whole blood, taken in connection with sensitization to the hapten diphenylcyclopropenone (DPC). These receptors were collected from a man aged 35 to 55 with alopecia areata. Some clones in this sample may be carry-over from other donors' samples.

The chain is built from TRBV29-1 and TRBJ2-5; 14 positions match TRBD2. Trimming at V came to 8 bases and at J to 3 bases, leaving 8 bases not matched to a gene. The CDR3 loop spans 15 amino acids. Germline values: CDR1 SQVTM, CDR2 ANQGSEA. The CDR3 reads CSTGTSGSQEETQYF. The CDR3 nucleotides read TGCAGCACCGGGACTAGCGGGAGTCAAGAAGAGACCCAGTACTTC.

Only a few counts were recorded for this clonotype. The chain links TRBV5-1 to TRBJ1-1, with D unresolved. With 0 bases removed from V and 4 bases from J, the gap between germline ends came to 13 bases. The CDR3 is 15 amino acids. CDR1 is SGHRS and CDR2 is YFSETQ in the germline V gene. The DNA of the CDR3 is TGCGCCAGCAGCTTGGGAAGTACCGGAGGCACTGAAGCTTTCTTT. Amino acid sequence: CASSLGSTGGTEAFF. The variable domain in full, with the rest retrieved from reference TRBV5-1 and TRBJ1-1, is KAGVTQTPRYLIKTRGQQVTLSCSPISGHRSVSWYQQTPGQGLQFLFEYFSETQRNKGNFPGRFSGRQFSNSRSEMNVSTLELGDSALYLCASSLGSTGGTEAFFGQGTRLTVV.

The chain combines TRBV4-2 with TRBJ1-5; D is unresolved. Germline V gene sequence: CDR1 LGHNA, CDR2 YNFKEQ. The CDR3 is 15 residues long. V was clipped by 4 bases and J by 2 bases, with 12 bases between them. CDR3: CASSLEDERNQPQHF. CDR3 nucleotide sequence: TGTGCCAGCAGCCTCGAGGACGAGCGCAATCAGCCCCAGCATTTT.

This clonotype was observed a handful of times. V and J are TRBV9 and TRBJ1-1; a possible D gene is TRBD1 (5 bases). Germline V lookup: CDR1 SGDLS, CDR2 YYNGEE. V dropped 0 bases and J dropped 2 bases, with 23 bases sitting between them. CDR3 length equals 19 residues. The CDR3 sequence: CASSVEIGRPAGGNTEAFF. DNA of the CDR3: TGTGCCAGCAGCGTAGAGATTGGACGCCCTGCCGGGGGAAACACTGAAGCTTTCTTT. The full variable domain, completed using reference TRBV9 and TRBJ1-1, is DSGVTQTPKHLITATGQRVTLRCSPRSGDLSVYWYQQSLDQGLQFLIQYYNGEERAKGNILERFSAQQFPDLHSELNLSSLELGDSALYFCASSVEIGRPAGGNTEAFFGQGTRLTVV.

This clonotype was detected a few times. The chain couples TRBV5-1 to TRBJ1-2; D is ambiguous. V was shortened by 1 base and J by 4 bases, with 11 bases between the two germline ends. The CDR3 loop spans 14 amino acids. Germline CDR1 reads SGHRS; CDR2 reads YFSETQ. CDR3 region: CASSLSAGAYGYTF. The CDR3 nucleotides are TGCGCCAGCAGCTTGAGCGCAGGAGCCTATGGCTACACCTTC.

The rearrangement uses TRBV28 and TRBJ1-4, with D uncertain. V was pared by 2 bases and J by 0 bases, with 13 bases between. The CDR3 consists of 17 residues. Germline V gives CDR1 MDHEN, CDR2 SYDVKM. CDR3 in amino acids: CASSLPSISATNEKLFF. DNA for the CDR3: TGTGCCAGCAGTTTACCGAGTATCTCAGCAACTAATGAAAAACTGTTTTTT.

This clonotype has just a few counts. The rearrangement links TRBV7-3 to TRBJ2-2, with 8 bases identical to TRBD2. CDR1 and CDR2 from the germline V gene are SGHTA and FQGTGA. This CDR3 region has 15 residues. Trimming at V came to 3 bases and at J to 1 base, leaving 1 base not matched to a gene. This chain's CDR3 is CASSFTSGNTGELFF. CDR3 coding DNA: TGTGCCAGCAGCTTCACTAGCGGGAACACCGGGGAGCTGTTTTTT. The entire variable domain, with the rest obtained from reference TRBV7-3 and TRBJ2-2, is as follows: GAGVSQTPSNKVTEKGKYVELRCDPISGHTALYWYRQSLGQGPEFLIYFQGTGAADDSGLPNDRFFAVRPEGSVSTLKIQRTERGDSAVYLCASSFTSGNTGELFFGEGSRLTVL.

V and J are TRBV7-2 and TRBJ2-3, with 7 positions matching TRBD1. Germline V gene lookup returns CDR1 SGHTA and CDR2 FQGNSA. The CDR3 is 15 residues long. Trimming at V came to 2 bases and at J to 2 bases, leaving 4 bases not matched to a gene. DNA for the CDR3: TGTGCCAGCAGCTTAACGAGGGGGCCCACAGATACGCAGTATTTT. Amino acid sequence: CASSLTRGPTDTQYF.

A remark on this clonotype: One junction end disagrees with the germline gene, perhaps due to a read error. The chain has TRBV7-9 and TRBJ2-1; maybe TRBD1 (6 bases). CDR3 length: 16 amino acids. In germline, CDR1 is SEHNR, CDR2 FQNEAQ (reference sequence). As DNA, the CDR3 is TGTGCCAGCAGCTTAGTTAGGGGAGACGACAGGTCAGGACCACTCTTC. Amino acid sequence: CASSLVRGDDRSGPLF.

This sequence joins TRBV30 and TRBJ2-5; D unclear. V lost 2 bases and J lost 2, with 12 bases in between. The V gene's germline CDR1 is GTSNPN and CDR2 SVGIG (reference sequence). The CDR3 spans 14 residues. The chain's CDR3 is CAWSSDKSQETQYF. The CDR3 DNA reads TGTGCCTGGAGTAGCGACAAGAGTCAAGAGACCCAGTACTTC.

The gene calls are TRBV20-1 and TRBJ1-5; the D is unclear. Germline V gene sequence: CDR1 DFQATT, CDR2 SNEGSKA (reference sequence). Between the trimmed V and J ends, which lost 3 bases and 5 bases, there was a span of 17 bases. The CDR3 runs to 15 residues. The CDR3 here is CSARAPLLTDQPQHF. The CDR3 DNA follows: TGCAGTGCTAGGGCACCTTTACTCACAGATCAGCCCCAGCATTTT.

CDR3 sequence: CASLGTPYNSPLHF. CDR3 nucleotides: TGTGCCAGCCTCGGGACACCATATAATTCACCCCTCCACTTT. The chain recombines TRBV28 with TRBJ1-6, with D maybe TRBD1 (6 bases). The CDR3 loop spans 14 amino acids. Germline assignment: CDR1 MDHEN and CDR2 SYDVKM. Trimming left V 8 bases short and J 4 bases short, with 12 bases between.

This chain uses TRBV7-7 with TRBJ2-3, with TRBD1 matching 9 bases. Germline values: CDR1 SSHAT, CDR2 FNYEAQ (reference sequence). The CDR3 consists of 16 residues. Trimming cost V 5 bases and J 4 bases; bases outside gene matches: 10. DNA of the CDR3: TGTGCCAGCAGCCCACAGGGACAGGGTACGGCAGATACGCAGTATTTT. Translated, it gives CASSPQGQGTADTQYF.

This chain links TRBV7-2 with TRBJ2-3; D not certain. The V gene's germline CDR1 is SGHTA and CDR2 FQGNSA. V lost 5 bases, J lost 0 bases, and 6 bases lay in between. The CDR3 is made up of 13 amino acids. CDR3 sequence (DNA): TGTGCCAGCAGCCAGCTGAGCACAGATACGCAGTATTTT. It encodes CASSQLSTDTQYF.

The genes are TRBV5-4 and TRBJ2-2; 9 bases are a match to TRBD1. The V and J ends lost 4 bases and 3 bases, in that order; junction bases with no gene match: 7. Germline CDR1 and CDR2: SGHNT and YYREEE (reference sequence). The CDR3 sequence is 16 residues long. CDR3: CASSRRGQGDTGELFF. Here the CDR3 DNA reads TGTGCCAGCAGCCGGAGGGGACAGGGAGACACCGGGGAGCTGTTTTTT. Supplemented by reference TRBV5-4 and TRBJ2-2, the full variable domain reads ETGVTQSPTHLIKTRGQQVTLRCSSQSGHNTVSWYQQALGQGPQFIFQYYREEENGRGNFPPRFSGLQFPNYSSELNVNALELDDSALYLCASSRRGQGDTGELFFGEGSRLTVL.

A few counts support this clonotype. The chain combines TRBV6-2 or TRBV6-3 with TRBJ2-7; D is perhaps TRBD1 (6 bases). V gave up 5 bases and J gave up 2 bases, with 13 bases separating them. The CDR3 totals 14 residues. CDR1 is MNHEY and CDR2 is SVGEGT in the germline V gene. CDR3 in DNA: TGTGCCAGCAGTCCTAGGGACACCACCTACGAGCAGTACTTC. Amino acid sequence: CASSPRDTTYEQYF.

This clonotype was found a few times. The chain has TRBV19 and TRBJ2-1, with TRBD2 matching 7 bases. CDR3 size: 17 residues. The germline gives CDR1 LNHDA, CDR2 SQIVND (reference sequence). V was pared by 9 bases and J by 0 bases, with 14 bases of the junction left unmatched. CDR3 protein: CASLGASGGRSYNEQFF. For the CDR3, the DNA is TGTGCCAGCCTCGGGGCTAGCGGTGGGCGCTCCTACAATGAGCAGTTCTTC.